The T cell receptor beta chain described here comes from a study of cytomegalovirus exposure and HLA in healthy donors. Study overall: Assignment to the Caucasian-associated ancestry cluster applied to more than 75% of the approximately 420 genotyped donors.

Worth noting for this clone: Antigen: not known.

Study-wide points: Segments of the TCR beta V type were, in most cases, productive about 87% or about 30% of the time in an earlier analysis.

The CDR3 extends over 16 amino acids. PCR amplification relied on 60 Vbeta primers (plus 13 Jbeta primers). TCRdb keeps only in-frame clones here, not all; method: immunoSEQ multiplex PCR. The sample consists of about 89,000 clones, around 60% of them appearing once. The chain combines TRBV21-1 with TRBJ1-2; TRBD1, the table's D call, lacks a check against the DNA. TRBV21-1 is described as a pseudogene. The source material was PBMCs. The receptor comes from a human donor in good health. The CDR3 bases are TGTGCCAGCAGCAGCCACAGGGACGAAGCTAACTATGGCTACACCTTC. Its translation: CASSSHRDEANYGYTF.